Here is one T cell receptor beta chain with its context. Enrolled during active infection, Seattle patients were then followed longitudinally. This record comes from a study of blood T cell repertoires in COVID-19. Study summary: The cDNA or gDNA used as material had been derived from T cells, B-cell-depleted T cells, or PBMCs.

In the original analysis: Reference gene primer amplification gave estimated nucleated cell counts. The assay was immunoSEQ multiplex PCR, and TCRdb's table has in-frame clones only and misses some. For V, J and clone size, that table is used; D and trimming come from the DNA. The sample comprises about 300,000 clones, roughly 90% of which are singletons, and around 1.9% rests with the top ten. This sequence was found in a woman in her 30s with COVID-19, enrolled during active disease. What was sequenced was peripheral blood.

This chain's CDR3 is CASSNRGANTEAFF. DNA for the CDR3: TGTGCCAGCAGTAATCGGGGGGCGAACACTGAAGCTTTCTTT. This rearrangement joins TRBV27 to TRBJ1-1; D perhaps matches TRBD1 (6 bases). The germline V gene encodes CDR1 MNHEY and CDR2 SMNVEV (reference sequence). The germline V and J ends were trimmed by 5 bases and 1 base, with 11 bases remaining between them. The CDR3 is made up of 14 amino acids.